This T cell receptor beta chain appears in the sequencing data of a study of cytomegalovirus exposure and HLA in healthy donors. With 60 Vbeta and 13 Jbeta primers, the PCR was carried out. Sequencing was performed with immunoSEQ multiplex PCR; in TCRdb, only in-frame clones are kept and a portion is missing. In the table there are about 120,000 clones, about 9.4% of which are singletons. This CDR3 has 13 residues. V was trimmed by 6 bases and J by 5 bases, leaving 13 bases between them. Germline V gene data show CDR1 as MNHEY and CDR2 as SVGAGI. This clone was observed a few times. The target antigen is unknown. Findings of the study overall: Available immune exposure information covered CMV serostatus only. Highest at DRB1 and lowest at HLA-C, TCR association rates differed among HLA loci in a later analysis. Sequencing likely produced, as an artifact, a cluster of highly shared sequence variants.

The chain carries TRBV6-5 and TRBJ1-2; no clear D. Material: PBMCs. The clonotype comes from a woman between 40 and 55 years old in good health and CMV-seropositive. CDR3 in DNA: TGTGCCAGCAGGGCCAGAACAGAATATGGCTACACCTTC. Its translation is CASRARTEYGYTF.